This entry lists 26 T cell receptor beta chains sequenced from one sample in a study of T-cell reconstitution after alpha-beta-depleted transplantation in children. This sample's TCRbeta library carried unique molecular identifier barcodes. TCRdb reprocessed the PCR reads via MiXCR and lists one record per CDR3 protein. Counted here are around 190,000 distinct CDR3 sequences, about 6.6% occurring once; the ten biggest clones make up about 6%. The source material was PBMCs, sampled before TCRalphabeta/CD19-depleted stem cell transplant. Source of these receptors: a boy younger than 10 with acute lymphoblastic leukemia, due to receive a stem cell transplant.

This clonotype came up many times. V is TRBV20-1 and J is TRBJ2-7; no firm D call. Trimming took 3 bases from V and 6 from J, leaving 9 bases between them. Germline V gives CDR1 DFQATT, CDR2 SNEGSKA (reference sequence). The CDR3 has 11 residues. CDR3: CSARYLVEQYF. CDR3 nucleotide sequence: TGCAGTGCTAGGTACTTGGTCGAGCAGTACTTC.

This chain joins TRBV7-8 and TRBJ2-7; 7 positions agree with TRBD1. Germline V lookup: CDR1 SGHVS, CDR2 FQNEAQ. J gave up 3 bases and V 5 bases, and 13 bases lay outside the gene matches. This CDR3 has 16 residues. CDR3 region: CASSAARTRGNYEQYF. CDR3 DNA sequence: TGTGCCAGCAGCGCCGCCAGAACCAGGGGGAACTACGAGCAGTACTTC.

This clonotype turned up a few times. The rearrangement uses TRBV18 and TRBJ2-7; D remains unclear. V was shortened by 0 bases and J by 2 bases, with 8 bases between the two germline ends. CDR1 KGHSH and CDR2 LQKENI come from the germline V gene. The CDR3 loop spans 14 amino acids. The CDR3 loop is CASSPPSGTYEQYF. CDR3 sequence (DNA): TGTGCCAGCTCACCACCGTCGGGCACCTACGAGCAGTACTTC.

This clonotype was counted ten times or more. The rearrangement joins TRBV5-1 to TRBJ2-1; 7 bases align to TRBD1. Germline CDR1 SGHRS, CDR2 YFSETQ. The CDR3 is 15 amino acids. The V segment lost 0 bases and the J segment 1 base; nucleotides outside the gene matches: 1. CDR3 protein: CASSLATGSYNEQFF. In DNA, the CDR3 is TGCGCCAGCAGCTTGGCGACAGGGTCCTACAATGAGCAGTTCTTC. Combining the CDR3 with reference TRBV5-1 and TRBJ2-1 gives the whole variable domain KAGVTQTPRYLIKTRGQQVTLSCSPISGHRSVSWYQQTPGQGLQFLFEYFSETQRNKGNFPGRFSGRQFSNSRSEMNVSTLELGDSALYLCASSLATGSYNEQFFGPGTRLTVL.

This clonotype was seen many times. The CDR3, as DNA: TGTGCCATCAGTGAGTCGAGGGGGCTAGCTTTCTTT. It yields the protein CAISESRGLAFF. The chain joins TRBV10-3 to TRBJ1-1; 7 positions agree with TRBD1. The CDR3 consists of 12 residues. V shed 0 bases, J shed 10 bases, and the junction held 2 bases outside the gene matches. Germline V gives CDR1 ENHRY, CDR2 SYGVKD.

This clonotype was recorded many times. The chain uses TRBV15 and TRBJ2-1; D gene uncertain. There are 16 residues in the CDR3. Germline V gene sequence: CDR1 LNHNV, CDR2 YYDKDF (reference sequence). Trimming stripped 3 bases from V and 2 bases from J, with 14 bases between. The CDR3 nucleotides read TGTGCCACCAGCAGGGAAGCCCTGGGCCCCTACAATGAGCAGTTCTTC. Its translation: CATSREALGPYNEQFF.

The rearrangement joins TRBV7-9 to TRBJ2-2, with 7 nucleotides matching TRBD2. This CDR3 is 17 amino acids long. The V gene's germline CDR1 is SEHNR and CDR2 FQNEAQ (reference sequence). Trimming cost V 4 bases and J 0 bases; bases outside gene matches: 8. The CDR3 bases are TGTGCCAGCAGCTCTCTACGGGACTATTCGAACACCGGGGAGCTGTTTTTT. This sequence encodes CASSSLRDYSNTGELFF.

V usage is TRBV7-9 and J usage is TRBJ2-3; D is possibly TRBD1 (5 bases). The V gene's germline CDR1 is SEHNR and CDR2 FQNEAQ (reference sequence). Trimming stripped 8 bases from V and 5 bases from J, with 20 bases between. The CDR3 totals 15 residues. The CDR3, as DNA: TGTGCCAGCTTTATCCTAACAGGTGCCGGAGATACGCAGTATTTT. Translating gives CASFILTGAGDTQYF.

This clonotype has at least ten counts. The rearrangement links TRBV7-8 to TRBJ2-3, with TRBD2 identical over 8 bases. CDR1 SGHVS and CDR2 FQNEAQ come from the germline V gene. J gave up 15 bases and V 2 bases, and 13 bases lay outside the gene matches. The CDR3 runs to 14 residues. The CDR3 here is CASSLMWIRGRKYF. Here the CDR3 DNA reads TGTGCCAGCAGCTTAATGTGGATCCGCGGGAGGAAATATTTT. The whole variable domain, filled in from reference TRBV7-8 and TRBJ2-3, reads GAGVSQSPRYKVAKRGQDVALRCDPISGHVSLFWYQQALGQGPEFLTYFQNEAQLDKSGLPSDRFFAERPEGSVSTLKIQRTQQEDSAVYLCASSLMWIRGRKYFGPGTRLTVL.

This clonotype showed up just a few times. The chain combines TRBV2 with TRBJ1-5, with TRBD1 as a possible D gene (6 bases). Between the trimmed V and J ends, which lost 1 base and 3 bases, there was a span of 13 bases. The length of the CDR3 is 16 residues. The germline V gene has CDR1 SNHLY and CDR2 FYNNEI. The CDR3 nucleotides read TGTGCCAGCAGTGAAGAAGGGGGACACAACAATCAGCCCCAGCATTTT. Translation: CASSEEGGHNNQPQHF.

This clonotype has ten or more counts. CDR3 coding DNA: TGTGCCAGCAGTTTAGGACAGGGGGGCGATGAGCAGTTCTTC. It is translated as CASSLGQGGDEQFF. The J gene is TRBJ2-1, the V gene TRBV28; 10 nucleotides line up with TRBD1. The CDR3 totals 14 residues. CDR1 is MDHEN and CDR2 is SYDVKM in the germline V gene. Trimming at V came to 2 bases and at J to 8 bases, leaving 3 bases not matched to a gene.

The rearrangement uses TRBV4-1 and TRBJ1-6; the D is unclear. The V end lost 3 bases, the J end lost 9 bases, and 15 bases lay between the germline ends. The germline gives CDR1 MGHRA, CDR2 YSYEKL. This CDR3 is 15 amino acids long. This CDR3 is CASSQKEGSTSPLHF. The CDR3 region has the DNA TGCGCCAGCAGCCAGAAGGAGGGTTCCACTTCACCCCTCCACTTT.

In nucleotides, the CDR3 is TGTGCCAGCAAACAACGAAATTACAATGAGCAGTTCTTC. This sequence encodes CASKQRNYNEQFF. The V call is TRBV2, the J call TRBJ2-1, with D uncertain. Trimming took 7 bases from V and 4 from J, leaving 11 bases between them. This CDR3 spans 13 amino acids. From germline, CDR1 is SNHLY and CDR2 FYNNEI.

This clonotype was seen ten or more times. The gene calls are TRBV14 and TRBJ2-4; D may be TRBD2 (6 bases). The CDR3 has 14 amino acids. CDR1 SGHDN and CDR2 FVKESK come from the germline V gene. V lost 1 base to trimming and J lost 10 bases, with 14 bases between them. CDR3 nucleotides: TGTGCCAGCAGCCAAGTCGCCCGGGGAGGTATTCAGTACTTC. Protein sequence: CASSQVARGGIQYF.

A few counts support this clonotype. Its ends do not fully match the called genes, so a read error is possible. The gene calls are TRBV28 and TRBJ2-1; a possible D gene is TRBD2 (6 bases). The CDR3 loop spans 11 amino acids. Germline CDR1 reads MDHEN; CDR2 reads SYDVKM. The CDR3 region has the DNA TGTGCCAGCAGTTTGGGCGGGACCGGGGACTTC. The encoded protein is CASSLGGTGDF.

In this sample, this clonotype turned up a few times. The chain has TRBV18 and TRBJ2-7; the D is unclear. Deletions cut 3 bases from V and 7 bases from J, with 22 bases between. CDR1 is KGHSH and CDR2 is LQKENI in the germline V gene. This CDR3 has 16 amino acids. For the CDR3, the DNA is TGTGCCAGCTCACCTCAGACCGGGCCGGCCCGAAGGGAGCAGTACTTC. It specifies CASSPQTGPARREQYF.

This chain joins TRBV28 and TRBJ1-1; D is undetermined. V dropped 9 bases and J dropped 0 bases, with 17 bases sitting between them. The germline CDR1 and CDR2 sequences are MDHEN and SYDVKM. CDR3 size: 15 residues. Written as DNA, the CDR3 is TGTGCCAGTACACGGCCCCCGCCTTTGAACACTGAAGCTTTCTTT. Its translation: CASTRPPPLNTEAFF.

This clonotype showed up many times. The CDR3 region has the DNA TGTGCCAGCAGCGTAGGGGGACAGGGGCTCTCTGGGGCCAACGTCCTGACTTTC. Translating it yields CASSVGGQGLSGANVLTF. This chain links TRBV5-5 with TRBJ2-6, with 10 bases lining up with TRBD1. This CDR3 is 18 amino acids long. With 4 bases clipped from V and 0 bases from J, the junction kept 7 bases outside the gene matches. Germline loops: CDR1 SGHKS, CDR2 YYEKEE (reference sequence).

This clonotype was seen repeatedly, ten times or more. The chain is built from TRBV10-3 and TRBJ2-3; a weak D match, TRBD2 (5 bases). Germline V lookup: CDR1 ENHRY, CDR2 SYGVKD. Trimming removed 4 bases at V and 5 bases at J, with 7 bases between. The CDR3 is made up of 12 amino acids. Here the CDR3 reads CAISGTRDTQYF. For the CDR3, the DNA is TGTGCCATCAGTGGGACTCGAGATACGCAGTATTTT.

This clonotype was observed a few times. The rearrangement joins TRBV6-1 to TRBJ1-5; D is unclear. V was cut by 6 bases and J by 0 bases, with 12 bases left in between. This CDR3 has 15 residues. In germline, CDR1 is MNHNS, CDR2 SASEGT. CDR3: CASRIREYSNQPQHF. The CDR3 nucleotides read TGTGCCAGCAGGATCCGGGAATATAGCAATCAGCCCCAGCATTTT.

This clonotype was seen many times. The V and J genes are TRBV7-2 and TRBJ2-2; maybe TRBD2 (6 bases). This CDR3 contains 17 residues. V dropped 5 bases and J dropped 3 bases, with 19 bases sitting between them. In germline, CDR1 is SGHTA, CDR2 FQGNSA. The CDR3 bases are TGTGCCAGCAGCGGAGGTTACCGGGACTTCTACACCGGGGAGCTGTTTTTT. It specifies CASSGGYRDFYTGELFF. Together with reference TRBV7-2 and TRBJ2-2, the CDR3 gives the full variable domain: GAGVSQSPSNKVTEKGKDVELRCDPISGHTALYWYRQSLGQGLEFLIYFQGNSAPDKSGLPSDRFSAERTGGSVSTLTIQRTQQEDSAVYLCASSGGYRDFYTGELFFGEGSRLTVL.

This clonotype was seen a few times. This rearrangement joins TRBV9 to TRBJ2-1; D remains unclear. The CDR3 is 13 amino acids. The germline V gene encodes CDR1 SGDLS and CDR2 YYNGEE. Trimming cost V 4 bases and J 9 bases, with 14 bases left between them. The CDR3 is CASSPALGGEQFF. DNA for the CDR3: TGTGCCAGCAGCCCAGCCCTGGGTGGTGAGCAGTTCTTC. The complete variable domain, with remaining parts taken from reference TRBV9 and TRBJ2-1, reads DSGVTQTPKHLITATGQRVTLRCSPRSGDLSVYWYQQSLDQGLQFLIQYYNGEERAKGNILERFSAQQFPDLHSELNLSSLELGDSALYFCASSPALGGEQFFGPGTRLTVL.

V is TRBV20-1 and J is TRBJ2-7; D is tentatively TRBD1 or TRBD2 (5 bases each). The CDR3 runs to 14 residues. Per the germline V gene, CDR1 is DFQATT and CDR2 is SNEGSKA (reference sequence). Trimming took 6 bases from V and 4 from J, leaving 19 bases between them. DNA for the CDR3: TGCAGTGCCAGAAGGGGTCGCGGACTGTACGAGCAGTACGTC. Its protein product is CSARRGRGLYEQYV.

This clonotype was counted at least ten times. Written as DNA, the CDR3 is TGCAGCGTTGTGTCTCCTGGGATTAGCGGGGATCAAGAGACCCAGTACTTC. Its translation is CSVVSPGISGDQETQYF. The chain carries TRBV29-1 and TRBJ2-5, with TRBD2 identical over 8 bases. The CDR3 runs 17 residues. The germline V gene encodes CDR1 SQVTM and CDR2 ANQGSEA. After removal of 4 bases from V and 2 bases from J, the junction contained 15 bases not matched to a gene.

About this clonotype itself: A junction end diverges from the germline sequence, so it may reflect a read error. The chain links TRBV20-1 to TRBJ2-3; 8 bases are shared with TRBD1. The CDR3 extends over 15 amino acids. Germline-derived CDR1 and CDR2 are DFQATT and SNEGSKA (reference sequence). CDR3 DNA sequence: TGCTGTGCTAGTTTGCGACAGGGGAGTTCAGATACGCAGTATTTT. Residues: CCASLRQGSSDTQYF.

The chain couples TRBV20-1 to TRBJ2-1; D is possibly TRBD2 (7 bases). Germline V CDR1 and CDR2: DFQATT, SNEGSKA (reference sequence). The CDR3 covers 14 residues. Deletions cut 6 bases from V and 8 bases from J, with 20 bases between. This chain's CDR3 is CSARGGEVVHEQFF. The CDR3 nucleotides read TGCAGTGCGCGAGGGGGGGAAGTTGTGCATGAGCAGTTCTTC.